The rows below give T cell receptor beta chains drawn from one sample of a study of cytomegalovirus exposure and HLA in healthy donors. The data were produced by immunoSEQ multiplex PCR, yet TCRdb's version contains in-frame clones alone and is incomplete. The sample lists under 200,000 clones; about 82% were seen once. The specimen was PBMCs. These receptors were taken from a woman between 50 and 59 years old in good health and CMV-seropositive. The CDR3 runs from the conserved cysteine through the conserved F or W. The D gene is left open where the match is weak. Only some rows state a clone size, as once, few, many or a class for expanded clones.

>.|.|15|TRBV7-9|TRBJ1-1
CSSSGRTERYTEAFF
TGTTCCAGCAGCGGCAGGACAGAAAGGTACACTGAAGCTTTCTTT
>.|.|17|TRBV27|TRBJ1-5
CASSPLDRMDENQPQHF
TGTGCCAGCAGTCCCTTGGACAGAATGGATGAGAATCAGCCCCAGCATTTT
>.|TRBD2|13|TRBV18|TRBJ2-5
CASSTTSGETQYF
TGTGCCAGCTCAACGACTAGCGGGGAGACCCAGTACTTC
>.|.|12|TRBV6-6|TRBJ2-7
CASSGQGYEQYF
TGTGCCAGCAGCGGCCAGGGGTACGAGCAGTACTTC
>.|.|16|TRBV30|TRBJ2-1
CAWSRGRLGGGNEQFF
TGTGCCTGGAGCCGGGGGCGATTAGGGGGGGGGAATGAGCAGTTCTTC
>.|.|14|TRBV7-3|TRBJ2-3
CASSSAGLADTQYF
TGTGCCAGCAGCTCCGCAGGGCTTGCAGATACGCAGTATTTT
>few|.|13|TRBV7-2|TRBJ1-5
CASSFSNNQPQHF
TGTGCCAGCAGTTTCAGTAACAATCAGCCCCAGCATTTT
>.|.|15|TRBV10-1|TRBJ2-7
CASSESTSCGTEQYF
TGCGCCAGCAGTGAGTCGACTAGTTGTGGTACCGAGCAGTACTTC
>once|.|15|TRBV7-2|TRBJ2-5
CASSLGITAKETQYF
TGTGCCAGCAGCTTAGGAATCACAGCAAAAGAGACCCAGTACTTC
>few|TRBD2|19|TRBV7-2|TRBJ2-1
CASSLTLAPGLAGYNEQFF
TGTGCCAGCAGCTTAACCTTAGCCCCGGGACTAGCGGGATACAATGAGCAGTTCTTC
>.|.|14|TRBV19|TRBJ2-3
CASSPTVNTDTQYF
TGTGCCAGTAGTCCGACAGTCAACACAGATACGCAGTATTTT
>once|TRBD2|15|TRBV9|TRBJ2-4
CASSERGEGYDIQYF
TGTGCCAGCAGCGAACGGGGGGAGGGTTATGACATTCAGTACTTC
>once|TRBD2|16|TRBV6-1|TRBJ2-5
CASSDDVSGGAWEQYF
TGTGCCAGCAGTGATGATGTCTCCGGGGGGGCGTGGGAGCAGTACTTC
>.|TRBD1|17|TRBV4-1|TRBJ1-6
CASSQENSRGRRSPLHF
TGCGCCAGCAGCCAAGAAAATAGCAGGGGGCGTCGTTCACCCCTCCACTTT
>.|.|13|TRBV5-1|TRBJ1-2
CASRVGANYGYTF
TGCGCCAGCAGAGTGGGAGCTAACTATGGCTACACCTTC
>.|TRBD2|14|TRBV19|TRBJ2-3
CASSIGSGSDTQYF
TGTGCCAGTAGTATCGGTAGCGGGTCAGATACGCAGTATTTT
>few|TRBD1|15|TRBV15|TRBJ1-5
CATSAGGLSNQPQHF
TGTGCCACCAGCGCAGGGGGGCTAAGCAATCAGCCCCAGCATTTT
>.|TRBD1|16|TRBV28|TRBJ1-2
CASSFPDRGFSYGYTF
TGTGCCAGCAGTTTCCCGGACAGGGGGTTCAGCTATGGCTACACCTTC
>.|.|16|TRBV5-1|TRBJ1-1
CASSLARGSLNTEAFF
TGCGCCAGCAGCTTGGCACGAGGTTCTTTGAACACTGAAGCTTTCTTT
>.|.|15|TRBV5-1|TRBJ2-5
CASSGSGTTQETQYF
TGCGCCAGCAGCGGCTCCGGGACAACTCAAGAGACCCAGTACTTC
>once|.|16|TRBV14|TRBJ2-2
CASSQVTGWATGELFF
TGTGCCAGCAGCCAAGTAACAGGGTGGGCGACCGGGGAGCTGTTTTTT
>few|TRBD2|15|TRBV11-2|TRBJ2-7
CASSRGTSGTYEQYF
TGTGCCAGCAGCCGAGGGACTAGCGGGACGTACGAGCAGTACTTC
>once|.|11|TRBV7-2|TRBJ1-1
CASSLISEAFF
TGTGCCAGCAGCTTAATCTCTGAAGCTTTCTTT
>few|TRBD1|17|TRBV7-9|TRBJ1-1
CSSSRRTGEGRGTEAFF
TGTTCCAGCAGCCGTAGGACAGGGGAAGGACGAGGCACTGAAGCTTTCTTT
>.|TRBD1|15|TRBV6-5|TRBJ1-2
CASRPTGEARYGYTF
TGTGCCAGCAGACCTACAGGGGAGGCCCGCTATGGCTACACCTTC
>.|.|12|TRBV27|TRBJ1-1
CASRSFGLEAFF
TGTGCCAGCAGATCCTTCGGTCTGGAAGCTTTCTTT
>.|TRBD1|16|TRBV7-9|TRBJ1-2
CSSSLVMGQDTYGYTF
TGTTCCAGCAGCTTAGTTATGGGACAGGACACTTATGGCTACACCTTC
>.|.|15|TRBV19|TRBJ2-1
CASSIQGAAYNEQFF
TGTGCCAGTAGTATTCAAGGGGCCGCCTACAATGAGCAGTTCTTC
>.|.|13|TRBV19|TRBJ1-1
CASSWRGNTEAFF
TGTGCCAGTAGTTGGAGAGGGAACACTGAAGCTTTCTTT
>.|.|13|TRBV6-4|TRBJ1-1
CASSAEAGTEAFF
TGTGCCAGCAGTGCTGAGGCGGGGACTGAAGCTTTCTTT
>.|.|14|TRBV21-1|TRBJ1-1
CASSVGQGGTEAFF
TGTGCCAGCAGCGTCGGACAGGGTGGGACTGAAGCTTTCTTT
>.|.|18|TRBV13|TRBJ2-1
CASSNRGKSLGRGNEQFF
TGTGCCAGCAGCAATAGGGGGAAGTCGCTAGGGAGGGGCAATGAGCAGTTCTTC
>.|.|17|TRBV7-7|TRBJ2-7
CASSYRTIFDSSYEQYF
TGTGCTAGCAGCTATAGAACCATTTTTGACAGCTCCTACGAGCAGTACTTC
>.|.|13|TRBV7-3|TRBJ1-3
CASSQGSGNTIYF
TGTGCCAGCAGCCAGGGCTCTGGAAACACCATATATTTT
>.|TRBD1|15|TRBV2|TRBJ1-4
CASSAFGTGLGKLFF
TGTGCCAGCAGTGCATTTGGGACAGGGTTGGGGAAACTGTTTTTT
>.|TRBD1|17|TRBV4-1|TRBJ2-4
CASSQGQGALAKNIQYF
TGCGCCAGCAGCCAGGGACAGGGGGCTTTGGCCAAAAACATTCAGTACTTC
>.|.|17|TRBV6-4|TRBJ2-5
CASSGGGLPLPTKEQYF
TGTGCCAGCAGTGGAGGAGGTCTACCCCTCCCTACGAAGGAGCAGTACTTC
>.|TRBD1|11|TRBV30|TRBJ1-2
CAWRNRGSDTF
TGTGCCTGGAGGAACAGGGGTTCGGACACCTTC
>.|TRBD2|13|TRBV7-2|TRBJ2-7
CASSNGLAGVLYF
TGTGCCAGCAGCAACGGACTAGCGGGGGTCTTGTACTTC
>.|TRBD1|16|TRBV6-1|TRBJ2-7
CASSEEIGTGPWEQYF
TGTGCCAGCAGTGAAGAAATCGGGACAGGCCCTTGGGAGCAGTACTTC
>.|TRBD1|12|TRBV30|TRBJ1-2
CAWTQGARGYTF
TGTGCCTGGACGCAGGGGGCGAGGGGCTACACCTTC
>.|TRBD1|11|TRBV19|TRBJ1-1
CASSGGAEAFF
TGTGCCAGTTCAGGGGGCGCGGAAGCTTTCTTT
>.|.|13|TRBV18|TRBJ1-1
CASSRQEDREAFF
TGTGCCAGCTCACGACAGGAGGACCGTGAAGCTTTCTTT
>.|TRBD1|15|TRBV4-3|TRBJ2-2
CASSHRQGDYGELFF
TGCGCCAGCAGCCACAGACAGGGGGACTACGGGGAGCTGTTTTTT
>.|TRBD2|16|TRBV11-2|TRBJ2-3
CASSAGLAGGPDTQYF
TGTGCCAGCAGCGCCGGACTAGCGGGGGGGCCCGATACGCAGTATTTT
>few|.|13|TRBV27|TRBJ1-2
CASSSTKRYGYTF
TGTGCCAGCAGTTCCACAAAGAGGTATGGCTACACCTTC
>.|TRBD1|15|TRBV7-8|TRBJ1-2
CASSPMRQGNYGYTF
TGTGCCAGCAGCCCGATGAGACAGGGAAACTATGGCTACACCTTC
>once|.|12|TRBV28|TRBJ2-7
CASSLRAYEQYF
TGTGCCAGCAGTTTGCGGGCCTACGAGCAGTACTTC
>.|.|14|TRBV6-5|TRBJ1-4
CASSSTGSDEKLFF
TGTGCCAGCAGTTCCACAGGGTCGGATGAAAAACTGTTTTTT